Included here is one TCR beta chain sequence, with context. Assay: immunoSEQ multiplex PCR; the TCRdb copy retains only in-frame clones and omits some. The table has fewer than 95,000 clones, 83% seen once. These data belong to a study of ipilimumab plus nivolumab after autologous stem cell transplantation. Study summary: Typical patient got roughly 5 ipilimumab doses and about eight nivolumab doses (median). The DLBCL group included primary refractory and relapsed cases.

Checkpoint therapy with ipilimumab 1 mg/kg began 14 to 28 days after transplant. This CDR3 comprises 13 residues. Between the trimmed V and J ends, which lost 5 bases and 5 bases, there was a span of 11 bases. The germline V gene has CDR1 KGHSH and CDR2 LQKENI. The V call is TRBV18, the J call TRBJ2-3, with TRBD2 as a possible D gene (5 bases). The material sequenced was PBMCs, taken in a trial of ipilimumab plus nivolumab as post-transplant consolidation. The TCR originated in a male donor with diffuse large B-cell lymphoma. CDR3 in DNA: TGTGCCAGCTCATCTATACGGGGAGATACGCAGTATTTT. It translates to CASSSIRGDTQYF.